The next 9 T cell receptor beta chains were all read from a single sample in a study of T cells in Graves' hyperthyroidism and ophthalmopathy. From RNA transcripts, TCR beta CDR3 regions were amplified. HTBI primers were employed in a first-round RT-PCR of the TCR CDR3. MiXCR, run by TCRdb on the multiplex PCR reads, gives a single entry per CDR3 protein. The sample includes fewer than 450,000 distinct CDR3 sequences, about an eighth of them seen just once. Sample: blood. The source of these receptors is a man aged 50-59 years with Graves' ophthalmopathy.

This clonotype was observed many times. This rearrangement joins TRBV20-1 to TRBJ2-3; TRBD2 matches at 9 bases. Germline V gene lookup returns CDR1 DFQATT and CDR2 SNEGSKA (reference sequence). The CDR3 contains 14 residues. With V trimmed by 6 bases and J by 2 bases, 6 bases remained unmatched. The CDR3 region has the DNA TGCAGTGCATTAGCGGGAGCCTACACAGATACGCAGTATTTT. Its protein product is CSALAGAYTDTQYF.

This clonotype was found many times. V gene TRBV20-1 combines with J gene TRBJ2-5; D is ambiguous. The CDR3 loop spans 13 amino acids. The germline V gene has CDR1 DFQATT and CDR2 SNEGSKA (reference sequence). The V gene lost 5 bases and the J gene lost 1 base, with 11 bases spanning the gap. CDR3 DNA: TGCAGTGCTCAACTGACTGTCCAAGAGACCCAGTACTTC. As protein: CSAQLTVQETQYF.

This chain joins TRBV28 and TRBJ1-6, with TRBD1 as a possible D gene (5 bases). Trimming took 6 bases from V and 0 from J, leaving 12 bases between them. The germline V gene encodes CDR1 MDHEN and CDR2 SYDVKM. The CDR3 runs to 16 residues. CDR3 in amino acids: CASSQGRSSYNSPLHF. The CDR3 DNA follows: TGTGCCAGCAGCCAGGGACGGAGCTCCTATAATTCACCCCTCCACTTT.

Ten or more counts support this clonotype. The chain links TRBV20-1 to TRBJ2-5, with a possible D match to TRBD2 (7 bases). CDR3 length equals 13 residues. Germline V gene lookup returns CDR1 DFQATT and CDR2 SNEGSKA (reference sequence). V was pared by 7 bases and J by 9 bases, with 21 bases between. CDR3 loop: CSVAGAREWSQYF. CDR3 coding DNA: TGCAGTGTCGCGGGGGCGCGGGAGTGGTCCCAGTACTTC.

The gene calls are TRBV29-1 and TRBJ1-3; TRBD1 is a possible D gene (5 bases). Germline V lookup: CDR1 SQVTM, CDR2 ANQGSEA. V shed 6 bases and J shed 8 bases, with 26 bases lying between them. The CDR3 consists of 16 residues. CDR3 sequence: CSVDDTGQGSPDTIYF. In DNA form, the CDR3 reads TGCAGCGTGGACGATACTGGCCAGGGAAGTCCAGACACCATATATTTT.

This clonotype turned up a few times. This chain uses TRBV10-1 with TRBJ1-5; TRBD1 is a possible D gene (5 bases). The V end was cut by 9 bases, the J end by 5 bases, with 11 bases between. Germline V CDR1 and CDR2: WNHNN, SYGVQD (reference sequence). This CDR3 is built from 12 residues. The DNA for the CDR3 is TGCGCCAGGGGGGAATCCGATCAGCCCCAGCATTTT. Residues: CARGESDQPQHF.

There are many counts of this clonotype. One junction end does not reproduce the germline sequence, and a read error may be involved. This rearrangement joins TRBV18 to TRBJ2-1, with D unclear. CDR1 and CDR2 from the germline V gene are KGHSH and LQKENI. This CDR3 is built from 13 residues. In nucleotides, the CDR3 is TGTGCCAGCTCACCTACCCCCAATAATGAACAGTTCTTC. Its translation: CASSPTPNNEQFF. The entire variable domain, with the rest obtained from reference TRBV18 and TRBJ2-1, is as follows: NAGVMQNPRHLVRRRGQEARLRCSPMKGHSHVYWYRQLPEEGLKFMVYLQKENIIDESGMPKERFSAEFPKEGPSILRIQQVVRGDSAAYFCASSPTPNNEQFFGPGTRLTVL.

The chain recombines TRBV5-1 with TRBJ1-1; 9 nucleotides agree with TRBD1. V shed 5 bases and J 2 bases; nucleotides not matched to a gene: 10. In germline, CDR1 is SGHRS, CDR2 YFSETQ. The CDR3 contains 16 residues. The CDR3: CASRVRDRVVNTEAFF. CDR3 nucleotide sequence: TGCGCCAGCAGAGTCCGGGACAGGGTGGTTAACACTGAAGCTTTCTTT.

This clonotype showed up many times. The gene calls are TRBV29-1 and TRBJ2-1; D is perhaps TRBD1 (5 bases). CDR1 and CDR2 from the germline V gene are SQVTM and ANQGSEA. The V gene lost 3 bases and the J gene lost 1 base, with 10 bases spanning the gap. The CDR3 runs to 14 residues. The CDR3, as DNA: TGCAGCGTTGACCGACAGCGATCCTACAATGAGCAGTTCTTC. Its translation is CSVDRQRSYNEQFF.